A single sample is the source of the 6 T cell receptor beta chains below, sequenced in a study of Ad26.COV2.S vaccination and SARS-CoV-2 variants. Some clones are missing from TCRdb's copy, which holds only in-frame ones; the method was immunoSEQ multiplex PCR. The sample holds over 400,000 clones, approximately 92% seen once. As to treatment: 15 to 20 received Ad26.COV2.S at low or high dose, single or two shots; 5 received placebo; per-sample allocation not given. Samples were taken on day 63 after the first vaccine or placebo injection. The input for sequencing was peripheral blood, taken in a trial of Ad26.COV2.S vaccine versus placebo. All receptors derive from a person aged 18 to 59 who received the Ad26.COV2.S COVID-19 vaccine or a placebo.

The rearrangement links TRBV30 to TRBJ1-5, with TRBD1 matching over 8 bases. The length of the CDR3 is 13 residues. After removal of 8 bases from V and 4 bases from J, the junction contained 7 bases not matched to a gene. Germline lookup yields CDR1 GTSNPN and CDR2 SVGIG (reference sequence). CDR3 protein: CAGGTGDNQPQHF. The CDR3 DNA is TGTGCCGGCGGGACAGGCGATAATCAGCCCCAGCATTTT. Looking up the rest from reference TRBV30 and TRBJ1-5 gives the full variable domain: SQTIHQWPATLVQPVGSPLSLECTVEGTSNPNLYWYRQAAGRGLQLLFYSVGIGQISSEVPQNLSASRPQDRQFILSSKKLLLSDSGFYLCAGGTGDNQPQHFGDGTRLSIL.

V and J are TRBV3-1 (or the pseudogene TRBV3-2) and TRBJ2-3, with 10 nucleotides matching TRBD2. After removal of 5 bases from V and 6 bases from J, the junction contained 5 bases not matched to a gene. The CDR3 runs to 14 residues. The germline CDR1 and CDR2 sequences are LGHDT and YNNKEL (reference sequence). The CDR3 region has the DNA TGTGCCAGCAGCAAGCCTAGCGGGGGTGATACGCAGTATTTT. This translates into CASSKPSGGDTQYF.

The CDR3 region is CASSLGGGGSNQPQHF. For the CDR3, the DNA is TGTGCCAGCAGCTTGGGCGGCGGGGGGAGCAATCAGCCCCAGCATTTT. V is TRBV7-2 and J is TRBJ1-5, with D possibly being TRBD1 (5 bases). Germline V gene lookup returns CDR1 SGHTA and CDR2 FQGNSA. V gave up 3 bases and J gave up 1 base, with 13 bases separating them. The CDR3 runs to 16 residues.

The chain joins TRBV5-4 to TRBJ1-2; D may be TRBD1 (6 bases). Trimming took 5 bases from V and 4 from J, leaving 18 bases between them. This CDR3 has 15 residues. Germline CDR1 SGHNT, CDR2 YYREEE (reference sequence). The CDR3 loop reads CASRFGTSRGYGYTF. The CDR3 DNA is TGTGCCAGCAGGTTTGGGACATCTCGGGGCTATGGCTACACCTTC.

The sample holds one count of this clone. In DNA form, the CDR3 reads TGTGCCTGGAGTGAAGGGTTCTCTGGAAACACCATATATTTT. This encodes CAWSEGFSGNTIYF. V gene TRBV30 combines with J gene TRBJ1-3; no definite D call. CDR3 size: 14 residues. Germline V gives CDR1 GTSNPN, CDR2 SVGIG (reference sequence). V was clipped by 1 base and J by 0 bases, with 7 bases between them.

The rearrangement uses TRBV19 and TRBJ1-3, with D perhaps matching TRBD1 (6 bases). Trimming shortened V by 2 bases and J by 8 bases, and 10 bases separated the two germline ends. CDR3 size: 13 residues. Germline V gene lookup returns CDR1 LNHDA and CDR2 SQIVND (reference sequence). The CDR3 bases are TGTGCCAGTAGTATACAGGGGAGCGACACCATATATTTT. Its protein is CASSIQGSDTIYF.